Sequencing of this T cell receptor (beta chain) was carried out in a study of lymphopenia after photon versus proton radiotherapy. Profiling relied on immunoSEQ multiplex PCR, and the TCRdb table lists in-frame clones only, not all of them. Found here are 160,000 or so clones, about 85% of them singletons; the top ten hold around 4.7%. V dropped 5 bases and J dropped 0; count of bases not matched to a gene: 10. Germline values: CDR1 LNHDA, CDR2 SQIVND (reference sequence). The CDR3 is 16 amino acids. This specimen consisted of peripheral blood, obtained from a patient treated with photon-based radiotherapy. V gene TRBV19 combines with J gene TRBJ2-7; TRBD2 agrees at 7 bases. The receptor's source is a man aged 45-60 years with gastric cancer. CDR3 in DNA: TGTGCCAGTAGTCCTATAGCGGGTCAAAGCTCCTACGAGCAGTACTTC. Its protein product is CASSPIAGQSSYEQYF.